These T cell receptor beta chains were read from a single sample in a study of radiation and T cells in renal cell carcinoma. Repertoires were generated with immunoSEQ multiplex PCR, while TCRdb's copy carries only in-frame clones and drops some. The repertoire includes roughly 130,000 clones, roughly 77% of them detected once, and about 1.9% sits in the top ten. The material sequenced was blood, taken from a patient whose treatment included radiotherapy and nephrectomy. The receptors here all came from an older woman with renal cell carcinoma. Both conserved end residues are part of each CDR3. The order of the fields is clone size, D gene, J gene, V gene, CDR3 DNA, CDR3 protein. D genes are given only for firm matches. The listing skips clone size in some rows; elsewhere it reads once, few, many or a size class.

NA | NA | TRBJ2-5 | TRBV23-1 | TGCGCCAGCAGTCAATCTCAGAGTGTGGTCCAAGAGACCCAGTACTTC | CASSQSQSVVQETQYF
NA | NA | TRBJ1-6 | TRBV9 | TGTGCCAGCAGCGTAGAGATGGGGACCGCTAACGGCAATTCACCCCTCCACTTT | CASSVEMGTANGNSPLHF
once | NA | TRBJ2-7 | TRBV9 | TGTGCCAGCAGCGTAGATGGACAGCCCACTTACGAGCAGTACTTC | CASSVDGQPTYEQYF
few | TRBD1 | TRBJ2-1 | TRBV11-2 | TGTGCCAGCAGCATGGACAGGCCTCTGATGAATGAGCAGTTCTTC | CASSMDRPLMNEQFF
NA | NA | TRBJ2-1 | TRBV9 | TGTGCCAGCACGGGAGTTGACTACAATGAGCAGTTCTTC | CASTGVDYNEQFF
once | TRBD1 | TRBJ1-1 | TRBV25-1 | TGTGCCAGCAGTGCCTTTGGACAGGGACTGAGTGAAGCTTTCTTT | CASSAFGQGLSEAFF
NA | TRBD2 | TRBJ2-3 | TRBV6-5 | TGTGCCAGCAGTAGTAGCGGGGGAAGCACAGATACGCAGTATTTT | CASSSSGGSTDTQYF
NA | NA | TRBJ2-7 | TRBV5-1 | TGCGCCAGCAAGTACGCAGGCGGCCACGAGCAGTACTTC | CASKYAGGHEQYF
NA | NA | TRBJ1-3 | TRBV7-2 | TGTGCCAGCAGAAATGGGGGAGGCCCCTCTGGAAACACCATATATTTT | CASRNGGGPSGNTIYF
NA | NA | TRBJ2-3 | TRBV7-2 | TGTGCCAGCAGCTTAGCGGGATCTTCGGATACGCAGTATTTT | CASSLAGSSDTQYF
NA | TRBD1 | TRBJ2-7 | TRBV5-4 | TGTGCCAGCAGCTGGACAGGGGGGGACTACGAGCAGTACTTC | CASSWTGGDYEQYF
NA | NA | TRBJ2-7 | TRBV6-1 | TGTGCCAGCGGCCAGGGCTGGGGCGAGCAGTACTTC | CASGQGWGEQYF
NA | NA | TRBJ1-2 | TRBV9 | TGTGCCAGCAGCGCCACGGGGGGCGGCTATGGCTACACCTTC | CASSATGGGYGYTF
NA | NA | TRBJ1-5 | TRBV11-2 | TGTGCCAGCAGCTTAGAAGAGGACCAGCCCCAGCATTTT | CASSLEEDQPQHF
NA | NA | TRBJ1-2 | TRBV28 | TGTGCCAGCAGTTCCCCTGTCGCGGGGTTGGATGGCTACACCTTC | CASSSPVAGLDGYTF
NA | NA | TRBJ2-5 | TRBV10-3 | TGTGCCATCAGTGAGCCTCGTAGCGGTCAAGAGACCCAGTACTTC | CAISEPRSGQETQYF
once | TRBD1 | TRBJ1-3 | TRBV19 | TGTGCCAGTAGTATCGGAGGCAGGGGGCGAAGTGGAAACACCATATATTTT | CASSIGGRGRSGNTIYF
few | TRBD1 | TRBJ1-1 | TRBV28 | TGTGCCAGCCGGGACAGGAACACTGAAGCTTTCTTT | CASRDRNTEAFF
NA | NA | TRBJ2-7 | TRBV6-1 | TGTGCCACCAACACCCACAGGGACGACGAGCAGTACTTC | CATNTHRDDEQYF
NA | NA | TRBJ2-3 | TRBV10-3 | TGTGCCATCAGTGCCCCTTATTCGGATACGCAGTATTTT | CAISAPYSDTQYF
NA | TRBD2 | TRBJ2-3 | TRBV4-3 | TGCGCCAGCAGCCAAGACATTCTAGCGGGAGCGGTCCCAGATACGCAGTATTTT | CASSQDILAGAVPDTQYF
NA | NA | TRBJ1-2 | TRBV5-1 | TGCGCCAGCAGCTCCGGGACGCACGGCTACGCCTTC | CASSSGTHGYAF
NA | NA | TRBJ1-2 | TRBV27 | TGTGCCAGCAGTTTTTTGGGAAATGGCGCAGGTTGGTCTGGCTACACCTTC | CASSFLGNGAGWSGYTF
NA | NA | TRBJ1-2 | TRBV28 | TGTGCCGCGCATCGGGACAACTATGGCTACACCTTC | CAAHRDNYGYTF
few | TRBD1 | TRBJ1-1 | TRBV19 | TGTGCCAGTAGTTCCGGACAGGGGAACACTGAAGCTTTCTTT | CASSSGQGNTEAFF
many | TRBD2 | TRBJ2-3 | TRBV4-2 | TGTGCCAGCAGCCAAGAGCGGGCTAGCGGAACAGATACGCAGTATTTT | CASSQERASGTDTQYF
NA | NA | TRBJ1-1 | TRBV5-4 | TGTGCCAGCAGCTATCAGGGTTCTGGCACTGAAGCTTTCTTT | CASSYQGSGTEAFF
NA | TRBD2 | TRBJ2-2 | TRBV27 | TGTGCCAGCAGTCCAGGACTAGCAAGGATCACCGGGGAGCTGTTTTTT | CASSPGLARITGELFF
NA | NA | TRBJ2-7 | TRBV5-8 | TGTGCCAGCAGCTTCGAGTACGAGCAGTACTTC | CASSFEYEQYF
NA | TRBD1 | TRBJ1-6 | TRBV28 | TGTGCCAGCAGATCTCTAACGACAGGGACTAATTCACCCCTCCACTTT | CASRSLTTGTNSPLHF
NA | NA | TRBJ1-2 | TRBV6-1 | TGTGCCAGCAGTGAAGGGAGACAGTACCCGTATGGCTACACCTTC | CASSEGRQYPYGYTF
NA | NA | TRBJ1-4 | TRBV5-8 | TGTGCCAGCAGCCGGACCCGGGCCGAAAAACTGTTTTTT | CASSRTRAEKLFF
NA | NA | TRBJ1-3 | TRBV6-1 | TGTGCCAGCAGTGTCCATGGGAGGGGAGTCAGGGGAAACACCATATATTTT | CASSVHGRGVRGNTIYF
NA | NA | TRBJ1-3 | TRBV18 | TGTGCCAGCTCACCCGGCACTACAGGATCCGGAAACACCATATATTTT | CASSPGTTGSGNTIYF
few | NA | TRBJ2-4 | TRBV9 | TGTGCCAGCAGCGTAGCCCCGGACGTAGCCAAAAACATTCAGTACTTC | CASSVAPDVAKNIQYF
NA | NA | TRBJ2-3 | TRBV6-1 | TGTGCCAGCAGTGAAGGACGTACTAGCACAGATACGCAGTATTTT | CASSEGRTSTDTQYF
few | NA | TRBJ1-4 | TRBV7-9 | TGTGCCAGCAGCTTAGCGTACAGCTCAACTAATGAAAAACTGTTTTTT | CASSLAYSSTNEKLFF
NA | NA | TRBJ2-7 | TRBV30 | TGTGCCTGGAGTGTGCTAGCATCCCACGAGCAGTACTTC | CAWSVLASHEQYF
NA | TRBD1 | TRBJ1-6 | TRBV6-1 | TGTGCCAGTTGGGCGGGACAGAATAATTCACCCCTCCACTTT | CASWAGQNNSPLHF
NA | TRBD1 | TRBJ1-5 | TRBV19 | TGTGCCAGTACCCCAACAGGGGGGGTACCGACCCAGCATTTT | CASTPTGGVPTQHF
NA | NA | TRBJ1-4 | TRBV19 | TGTGCCAGTAGTATCGCAGGGATCGGCGGTAATGAAAAACTGTTTTTT | CASSIAGIGGNEKLFF
once | NA | TRBJ2-1 | TRBV5-1 | TGCGCCAGCAGTTCCCGGGACGGCTCCTACAATGAGCAGTTCTTC | CASSSRDGSYNEQFF
NA | TRBD1 | TRBJ1-2 | TRBV4-2 | TGTGCCAGCAGCCCACAGGGGCTACGGCGTGGCTACACCTTC | CASSPQGLRRGYTF
NA | TRBD2 | TRBJ2-7 | TRBV28 | TGTGCCAGCAGTTGGACTAGCGGGGCCTCCTACGAGCAGTACTTC | CASSWTSGASYEQYF
NA | NA | TRBJ1-5 | TRBV7-2 | TGTGCCAGCAGCTTAGAGGCAGGGGTCACTCAGCCCCAGCATTTT | CASSLEAGVTQPQHF
few | NA | TRBJ1-4 | TRBV4-2 | TGTGCCAGCAGCCAAGTAGGGGATCAAAAACTGTTTTTT | CASSQVGDQKLFF
NA | TRBD1 | TRBJ1-1 | TRBV19 | TGTGCCAGTAGCCAGGGGGCCTTTTACACTGAAGCTTTCTTT | CASSQGAFYTEAFF
NA | NA | TRBJ1-2 | TRBV10-1 | TGCGCCAGCAGGGGCGGCTATGGCTACACCTTC | CASRGGYGYTF
NA | TRBD1 | TRBJ1-5 | TRBV7-7 | TGTGCTAGCAGCCCGGGACAGAATCAGCCCCAGCATTTT | CASSPGQNQPQHF
NA | TRBD1 | TRBJ1-1 | TRBV19 | TGTGCCAGTACCCAGGGGGTAGGAACTGAAGCTTTCTTT | CASTQGVGTEAFF
NA | NA | TRBJ2-1 | TRBV6-5 | TGTGCCAGCAGTTACTCTCGTGGCGGCTCCTACAATGAGCAGTTCTTC | CASSYSRGGSYNEQFF
NA | NA | TRBJ2-2 | TRBV7-3 | TGTGCCAGCAGCTTAAACAGGGACACCGGGGAGCTGTTTTTT | CASSLNRDTGELFF
NA | NA | TRBJ1-4 | TRBV18 | TGTGCCAGCTCACCAATTCCAGGGTCATTTAATGAAAAACTGTTTTTT | CASSPIPGSFNEKLFF
NA | NA | TRBJ2-1 | TRBV7-2 | TGTGCCAGCAGCAAGGGGACTCCCACTGAGCAGTTCTTC | CASSKGTPTEQFF
NA | NA | TRBJ1-3 | TRBV19 | TGTGCCAGTAGTACCCGGGATTACTCTGGAAACACCATATATTTT | CASSTRDYSGNTIYF